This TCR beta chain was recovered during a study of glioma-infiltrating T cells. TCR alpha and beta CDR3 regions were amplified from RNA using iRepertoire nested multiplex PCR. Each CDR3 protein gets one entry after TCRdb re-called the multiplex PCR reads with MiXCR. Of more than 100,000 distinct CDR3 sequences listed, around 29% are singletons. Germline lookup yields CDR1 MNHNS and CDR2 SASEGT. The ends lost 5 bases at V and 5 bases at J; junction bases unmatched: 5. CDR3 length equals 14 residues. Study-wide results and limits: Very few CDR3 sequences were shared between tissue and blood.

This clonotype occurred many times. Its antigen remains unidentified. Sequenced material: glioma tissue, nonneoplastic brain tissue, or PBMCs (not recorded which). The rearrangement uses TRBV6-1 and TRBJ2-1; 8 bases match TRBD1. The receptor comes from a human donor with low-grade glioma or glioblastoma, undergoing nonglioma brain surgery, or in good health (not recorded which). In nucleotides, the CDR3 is TGTGCCAGCAGTCCGACAGGGGTTAACAATGAGCAGTTCTTC. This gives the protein CASSPTGVNNEQFF.